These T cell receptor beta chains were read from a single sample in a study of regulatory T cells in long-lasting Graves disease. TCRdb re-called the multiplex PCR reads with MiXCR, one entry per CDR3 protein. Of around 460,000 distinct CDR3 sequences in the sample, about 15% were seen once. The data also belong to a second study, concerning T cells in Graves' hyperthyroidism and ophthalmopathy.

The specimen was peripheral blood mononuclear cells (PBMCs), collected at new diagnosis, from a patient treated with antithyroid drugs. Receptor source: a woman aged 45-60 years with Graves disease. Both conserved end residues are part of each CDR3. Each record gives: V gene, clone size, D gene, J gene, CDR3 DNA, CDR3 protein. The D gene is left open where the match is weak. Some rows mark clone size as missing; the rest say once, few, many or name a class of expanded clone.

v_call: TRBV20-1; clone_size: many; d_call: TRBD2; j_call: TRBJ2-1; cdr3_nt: TGCAGTGCTCGAGAACTAGCGGAAGCGGGAGATGCTGGCTACAATGAGCAGTTCTTC; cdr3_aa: CSARELAEAGDAGYNEQFF
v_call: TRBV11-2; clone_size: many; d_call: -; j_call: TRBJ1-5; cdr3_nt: TGTGCCAGCAGTTTCGGTGGAAGCAATCAGCCCCAGCATTTT; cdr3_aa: CASSFGGSNQPQHF
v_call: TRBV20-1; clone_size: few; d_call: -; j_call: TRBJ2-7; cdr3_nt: TGCAGTGCTAGAGTGGACTACTACGAGCAGTACTTC; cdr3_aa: CSARVDYYEQYF
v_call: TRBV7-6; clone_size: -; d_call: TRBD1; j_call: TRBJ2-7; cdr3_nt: TGTGCCAGCAGCTGGGGTGGGGACAGCCGACAGCAGTACTTC; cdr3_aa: CASSWGGDSRQQYF
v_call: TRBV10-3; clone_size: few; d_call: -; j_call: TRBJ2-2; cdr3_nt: TGTGCCATCAGTGAGGTCGCGAACACCGGGGAGCTGTTTTTT; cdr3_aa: CAISEVANTGELFF
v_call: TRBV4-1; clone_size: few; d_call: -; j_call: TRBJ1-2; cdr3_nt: TGCGCCAGCAGCCAAGATTTGGCCAGGAGCACCCTTAACTATGGCTACACCTTC; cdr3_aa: CASSQDLARSTLNYGYTF
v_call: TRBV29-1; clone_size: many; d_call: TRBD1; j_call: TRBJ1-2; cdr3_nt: TGCAGCGTTGGGGGGACAGGGGGCGCTGACTATGGCTACACCTTC; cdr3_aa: CSVGGTGGADYGYTF
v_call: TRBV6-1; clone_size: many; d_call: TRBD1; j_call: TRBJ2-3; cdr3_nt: TGTGCCAGCAGTGCAACTACCGGGACAGGGGTTCCAGATACGCAGTATTTT; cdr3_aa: CASSATTGTGVPDTQYF
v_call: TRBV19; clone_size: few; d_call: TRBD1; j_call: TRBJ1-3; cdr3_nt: TGCGCCAGCAGCTTCGGGACAGCTGGAAACACCATATATTTT; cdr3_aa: CASSFGTAGNTIYF
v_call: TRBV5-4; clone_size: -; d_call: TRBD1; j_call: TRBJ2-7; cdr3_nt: TGTGCCAGCAGCACCCGGACAGGGGGCAACGAGCAGTACTTC; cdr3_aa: CASSTRTGGNEQYF
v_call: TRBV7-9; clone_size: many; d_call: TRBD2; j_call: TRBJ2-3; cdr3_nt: TGTGCCAGCAGCCCCAAAATCACTAGCGGGAGCACAGATACGCAGTATTTT; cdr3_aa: CASSPKITSGSTDTQYF
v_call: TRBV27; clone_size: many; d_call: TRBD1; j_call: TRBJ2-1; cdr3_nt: TGTGCCAGCAGGCTTACCGGGACAGGGGTCTACAATGAGCAGTTCTTC; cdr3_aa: CASRLTGTGVYNEQFF
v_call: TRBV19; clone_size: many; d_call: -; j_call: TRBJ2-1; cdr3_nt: TGTGCCAGTAAGTTGGACGCCAGCTCCTACAATGAGCAGTTCTTC; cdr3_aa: CASKLDASSYNEQFF
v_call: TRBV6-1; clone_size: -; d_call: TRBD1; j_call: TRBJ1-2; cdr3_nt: TGTGCCAGCAGTGCGGGACAGGTGGTTAGTGGCTACACCTTC; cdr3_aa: CASSAGQVVSGYTF
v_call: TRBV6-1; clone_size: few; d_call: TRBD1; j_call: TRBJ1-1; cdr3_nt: TGTGCCAGCAGTCGCCGCGGGACAGGGGTTATCACCGAAGCTTTCTTT; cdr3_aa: CASSRRGTGVITEAFF
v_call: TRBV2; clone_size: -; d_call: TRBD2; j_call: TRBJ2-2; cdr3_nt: TGTGCCAGCAGTGCTGCTAGCGGATACACCGGGGAGCTGTTTTTT; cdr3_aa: CASSAASGYTGELFF
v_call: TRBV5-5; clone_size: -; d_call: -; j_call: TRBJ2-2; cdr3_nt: TGTGCCAGCAGCTTTCCAGGGACACAAAACACCCGGGAGCTGTTTTTT; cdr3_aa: CASSFPGTQNTRELFF
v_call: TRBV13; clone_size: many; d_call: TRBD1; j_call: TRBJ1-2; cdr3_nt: TGTGCCAGCAGCTTAGGAATCGGTGGTGGACAGGAAAGCTATGGCTACACCTTC; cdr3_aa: CASSLGIGGGQESYGYTF
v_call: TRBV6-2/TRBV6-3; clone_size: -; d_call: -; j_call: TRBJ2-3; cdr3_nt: TGTGCCAGCAGTTACTCCCGGGAGCGGAGCACAGATACGCAGTATTTT; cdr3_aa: CASSYSRERSTDTQYF
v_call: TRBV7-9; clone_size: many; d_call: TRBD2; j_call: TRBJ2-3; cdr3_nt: TGTGCCAGCAGCTTAACAGAGGGACTAACTTCAGATACGCAGTATTTT; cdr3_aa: CASSLTEGLTSDTQYF
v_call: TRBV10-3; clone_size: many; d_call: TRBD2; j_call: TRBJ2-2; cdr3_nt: TGTGCCATCAGTGAGCACTACCCTACTAGCGGCGTCAACACCGGGGAGCTGTTTTTT; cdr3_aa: CAISEHYPTSGVNTGELFF
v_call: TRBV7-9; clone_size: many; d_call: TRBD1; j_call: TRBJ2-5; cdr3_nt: TGTGCCAGCAGCCCCCGGATGCTAGGGACAGAACAAGAGACCCAGTACTTC; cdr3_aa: CASSPRMLGTEQETQYF
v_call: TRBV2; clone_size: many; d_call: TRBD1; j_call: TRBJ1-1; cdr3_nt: TGTGCCAGCAGTGGGGGGCCGACAGGGGGGATGAACACTGAAGCTTTCTTT; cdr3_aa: CASSGGPTGGMNTEAFF
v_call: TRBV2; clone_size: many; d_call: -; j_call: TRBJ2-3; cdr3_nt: TGTGCCAGCAGTGCATACTTTAGCACAGATACGCAGTATTTT; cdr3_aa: CASSAYFSTDTQYF
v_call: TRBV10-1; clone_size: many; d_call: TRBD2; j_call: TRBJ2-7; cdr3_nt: TGCGCCAGCAGTGAGTCCCCCTTAGCGGGAGCCTACGAGCAGTACTTC; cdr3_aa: CASSESPLAGAYEQYF
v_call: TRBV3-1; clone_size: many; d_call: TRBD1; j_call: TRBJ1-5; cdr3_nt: TGTGCCAGCAGCCAAGAAGGACAGGGTGATCAGCCCCAGCATTTT; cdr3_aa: CASSQEGQGDQPQHF
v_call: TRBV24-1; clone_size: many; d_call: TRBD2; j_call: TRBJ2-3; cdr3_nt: TGTGCCACCAGTGATTCGACTAGCGGGAGGCTAGATACGCAGTATTTT; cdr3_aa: CATSDSTSGRLDTQYF
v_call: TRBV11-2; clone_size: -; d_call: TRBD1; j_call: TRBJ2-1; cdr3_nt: TGTGCCAGCAGCTTATGGGGACAGGGGTTGAAGCGGGAGAGGAAGGGGCATGAGCAGTTCTTC; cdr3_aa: CASSLWGQGLKRERKGHEQFF
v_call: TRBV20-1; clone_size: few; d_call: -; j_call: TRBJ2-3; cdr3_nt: TGCAGTGCTAGAGCTATGACCCCGGGACGGAACACAGATACGCAGTATTTT; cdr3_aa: CSARAMTPGRNTDTQYF
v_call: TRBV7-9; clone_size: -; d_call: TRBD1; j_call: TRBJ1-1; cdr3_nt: TGTGCCAGCAGCCATCCCGGGACAGGGGCTGAAGCTTTCTTT; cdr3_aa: CASSHPGTGAEAFF
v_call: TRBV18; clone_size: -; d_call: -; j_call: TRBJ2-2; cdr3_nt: TGTGCCAGCTCACCTGTTGATATCAACACCGGGGAGCTGTTTTTT; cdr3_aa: CASSPVDINTGELFF
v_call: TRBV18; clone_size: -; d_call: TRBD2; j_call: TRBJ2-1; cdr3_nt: TGTGCCAGCTCACCGTTACTAGCGTATAGTAGCTCCTACAATGAGCAGTTCTTC; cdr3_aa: CASSPLLAYSSSYNEQFF
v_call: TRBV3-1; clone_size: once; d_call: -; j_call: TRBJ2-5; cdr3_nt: TGTGCCAGCAGCCAATCGCCGGAGGTTAAGACCCAGTACTTC; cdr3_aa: CASSQSPEVKTQYF
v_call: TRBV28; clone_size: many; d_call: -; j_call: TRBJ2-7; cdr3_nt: TGTGCCAGCAGTTCCTCAAATTACGAGCAGTACTTC; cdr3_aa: CASSSSNYEQYF
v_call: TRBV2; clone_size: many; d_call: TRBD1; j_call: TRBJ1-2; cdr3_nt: TGTGCCAGCACGCCGGGACAGACAACTAACTATGGCTACACCTTC; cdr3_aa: CASTPGQTTNYGYTF
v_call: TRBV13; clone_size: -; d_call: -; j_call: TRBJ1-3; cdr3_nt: TGTGCCAGCAGCCAGGGGCGAAACACCATATATTTT; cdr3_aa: CASSQGRNTIYF
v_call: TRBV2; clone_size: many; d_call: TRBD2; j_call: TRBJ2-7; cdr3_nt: TGTGCCAGCAGGGCCCCGAGCGGGAGCAGCGAGCAGTACTTC; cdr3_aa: CASRAPSGSSEQYF
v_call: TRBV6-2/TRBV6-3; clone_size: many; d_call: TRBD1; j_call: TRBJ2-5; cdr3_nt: TGTGCCAGCAGGGGGGACAGCCAAGAGACCCAGTACTTC; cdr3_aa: CASRGDSQETQYF
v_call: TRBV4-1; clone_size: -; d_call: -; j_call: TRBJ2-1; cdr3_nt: TGCGCCAGCAGCCAAGGTAGAGGGAGGGGGATTAAGTACAATGAGCAGTTCTTC; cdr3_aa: CASSQGRGRGIKYNEQFF
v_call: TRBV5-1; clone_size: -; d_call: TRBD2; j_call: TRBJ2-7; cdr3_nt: TGCGCCAGCAGCCTAACGACTAGCGGGATGGGCGAGCAGTACTTC; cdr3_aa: CASSLTTSGMGEQYF
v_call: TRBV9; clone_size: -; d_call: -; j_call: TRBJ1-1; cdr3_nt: TGTGCCAGCAGCGTGGGTGGGGCCCAGAACACTGAAGCTTTCTTT; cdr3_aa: CASSVGGAQNTEAFF
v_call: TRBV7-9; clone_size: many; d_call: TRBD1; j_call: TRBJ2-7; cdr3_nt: TGTGCCAGCAGCTCGCCGGGACAGGCGCGCTACGAGCAGTACTTC; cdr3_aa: CASSSPGQARYEQYF
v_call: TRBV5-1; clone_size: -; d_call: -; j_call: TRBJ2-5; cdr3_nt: TGCGCCAGCAGCGGGGGAAAAGAGACCCAGTACTTC; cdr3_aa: CASSGGKETQYF
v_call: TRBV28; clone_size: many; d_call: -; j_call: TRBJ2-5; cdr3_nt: TGTGCCAGCAGTTTCGAACAGCAAGAGACCCAGTACTTC; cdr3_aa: CASSFEQQETQYF
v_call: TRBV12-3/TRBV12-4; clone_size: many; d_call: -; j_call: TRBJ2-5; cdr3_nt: TGTGCCAGCAGTTTCTTGGGTGCAGGGTTGGAGACCCAGTACTTC; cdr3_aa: CASSFLGAGLETQYF
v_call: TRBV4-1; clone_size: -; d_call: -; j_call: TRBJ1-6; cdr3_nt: TGTGCCAGCAGCCAAGACCTAGGCTTACAGGGATCTTCACCCCTCCACTTT; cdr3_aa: CASSQDLGLQGSSPLHF
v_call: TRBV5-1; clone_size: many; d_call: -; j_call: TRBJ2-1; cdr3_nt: TGCGCCAGCAACCCATTGGATCGGGAGATAGGATACAATGAGCAGTTCTTC; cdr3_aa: CASNPLDREIGYNEQFF
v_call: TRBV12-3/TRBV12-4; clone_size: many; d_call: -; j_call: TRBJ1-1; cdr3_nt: TGTGCCAGCAGTTTAGTGTTTCGGGGACTCAGACAACCTACCCGCTTCATGAACACTGAAGCTTTCTTT; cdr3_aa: CASSLVFRGLRQPTRFMNTEAFF
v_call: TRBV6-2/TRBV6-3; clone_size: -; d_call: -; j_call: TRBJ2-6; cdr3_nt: TGTGCCAGCAGTTACTCATGGGGTCTCGGGGCCAACGTCCTGACTTTC; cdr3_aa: CASSYSWGLGANVLTF
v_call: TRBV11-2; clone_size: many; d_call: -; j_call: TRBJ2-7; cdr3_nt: TGTGCCAGCAGCGACAACCGGGACATCGTCTCCTACGAGCAGTACTTC; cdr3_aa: CASSDNRDIVSYEQYF
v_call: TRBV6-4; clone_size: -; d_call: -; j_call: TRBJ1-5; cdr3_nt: TGTGCCAGCAGGGCCCTACCCTATAGCAATCAGCCCCAGCATTTT; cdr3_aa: CASRALPYSNQPQHF
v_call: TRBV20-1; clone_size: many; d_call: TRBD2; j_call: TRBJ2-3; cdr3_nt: TGCAGTGCTGGCATTAGCGGGAGAATTTCAGATACGCAGTATTTT; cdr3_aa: CSAGISGRISDTQYF